This T cell receptor (beta chain) derives from a study of vaccination and CD4 T cells after COVID-19. Germline CDR1 SGHVS, CDR2 FQNEAQ. Deletions cut 5 bases from V and 4 bases from J, with 12 bases between. There are 14 residues in the CDR3. Study conclusions and caveats: For convalescent patients, a median around 90% of reactive clones surfaced exclusively after vaccination.

Time point meaning: late sampling 161 to 241 days after vaccination in a few convalescent patients. Noted treatment: 10-day PBMC culture with coronavirus spike peptide pools or control peptides (ViraFEST assay). Cultured CD4+ T cells had their DNA profiled by the Oncomine TCR Beta short-read assay. One entry per CDR3 protein, called by TCRdb with MiXCR from the PCR reads. Here the sample spans 20,000 to 25,000 distinct CDR3 sequences, around a third being singletons. A word on this clonotype: Antigen specificity is unknown.

J is TRBJ2-1 and V is TRBV7-8; tentative D call: TRBD2 (6 bases). This TCR was sampled from a human donor who had recovered from COVID-19. Sample: CD4+ T cells from blood, cultured in vitro, taken about 7 months after SARS-CoV-2 vaccination. CDR3 nucleotide sequence: TGTGCCAGCAGCACCGAAGGGACTTACAATGAGCAGTTCTTC. The encoded protein is CASSTEGTYNEQFF.